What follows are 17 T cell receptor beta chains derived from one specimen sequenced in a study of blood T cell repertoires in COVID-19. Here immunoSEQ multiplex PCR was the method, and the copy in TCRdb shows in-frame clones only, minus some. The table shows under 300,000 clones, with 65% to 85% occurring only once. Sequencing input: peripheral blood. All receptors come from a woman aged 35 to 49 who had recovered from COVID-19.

CDR3 amino acids: CASSQGISRGNTIYF. CDR3 DNA sequence: TGCGCCAGCAGCCAAGGAATTAGCAGAGGAAACACCATATATTTT. The chain carries TRBV4-1 and TRBJ1-3; D is ambiguous. In germline, CDR1 is MGHRA, CDR2 YSYEKL. The CDR3 spans 15 residues. Trimming stripped 1 base from V and 4 bases from J, with 11 bases between.

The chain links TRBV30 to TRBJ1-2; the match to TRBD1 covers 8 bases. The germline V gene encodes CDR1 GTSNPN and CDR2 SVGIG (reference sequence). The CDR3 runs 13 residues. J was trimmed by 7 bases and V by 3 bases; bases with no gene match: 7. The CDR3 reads CAWRIQGAGGYTF. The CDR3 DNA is TGTGCCTGGAGGATTCAGGGGGCAGGTGGCTACACCTTC. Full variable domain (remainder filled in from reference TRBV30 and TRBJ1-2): SQTIHQWPATLVQPVGSPLSLECTVEGTSNPNLYWYRQAAGRGLQLLFYSVGIGQISSEVPQNLSASRPQDRQFILSSKKLLLSDSGFYLCAWRIQGAGGYTFGSGTRLTVV.

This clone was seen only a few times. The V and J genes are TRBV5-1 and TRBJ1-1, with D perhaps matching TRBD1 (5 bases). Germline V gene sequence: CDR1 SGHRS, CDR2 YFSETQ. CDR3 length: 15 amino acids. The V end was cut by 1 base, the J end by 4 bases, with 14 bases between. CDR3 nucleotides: TGCGCCAGCAGCTTGACTGATGGGGGGAGCACTGAAGCTTTCTTT. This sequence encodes CASSLTDGGSTEAFF.

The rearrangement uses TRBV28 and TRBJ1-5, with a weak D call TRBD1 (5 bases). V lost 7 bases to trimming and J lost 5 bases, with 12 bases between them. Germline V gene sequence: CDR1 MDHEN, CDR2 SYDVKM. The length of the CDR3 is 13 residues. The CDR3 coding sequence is TGTGCCAGCACCCGGGGGGGGTATCAGCCCCAGCATTTT. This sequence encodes CASTRGGYQPQHF.

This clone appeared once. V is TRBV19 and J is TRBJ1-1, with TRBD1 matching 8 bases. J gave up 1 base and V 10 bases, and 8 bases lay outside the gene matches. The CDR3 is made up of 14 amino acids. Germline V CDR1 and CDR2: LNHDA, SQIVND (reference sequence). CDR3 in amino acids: CATTSGQGNTEAFF. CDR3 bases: TGTGCCACCACTTCCGGACAGGGGAACACTGAAGCTTTCTTT.

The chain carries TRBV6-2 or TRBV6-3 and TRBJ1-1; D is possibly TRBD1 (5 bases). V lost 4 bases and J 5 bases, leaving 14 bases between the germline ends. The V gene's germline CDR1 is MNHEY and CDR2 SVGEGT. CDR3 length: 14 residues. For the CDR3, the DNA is TGTGCCAGCAGTTTACAGGTGCCGTGGACTGAAGCTTTCTTT. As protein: CASSLQVPWTEAFF.

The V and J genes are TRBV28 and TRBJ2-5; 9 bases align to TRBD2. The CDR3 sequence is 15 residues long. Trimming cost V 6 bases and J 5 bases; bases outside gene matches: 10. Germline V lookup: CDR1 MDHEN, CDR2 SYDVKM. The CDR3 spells CASRAPSGARETQYF. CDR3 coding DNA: TGTGCCAGCAGAGCTCCTAGCGGGGCACGGGAGACCCAGTACTTC.

The CDR3 loop reads CASSIGTSTGGSSQYF. The CDR3 DNA sequence: TGTGCCAGTAGTATCGGGACGTCGACGGGGGGTTCATCTCAGTACTTC. J is TRBJ2-5 and V is TRBV19, with 7 bases aligning to TRBD2. The CDR3 covers 16 residues. In germline, CDR1 is LNHDA, CDR2 SQIVND (reference sequence). J gave up 11 bases and V 3 bases, and 18 bases lay outside the gene matches.

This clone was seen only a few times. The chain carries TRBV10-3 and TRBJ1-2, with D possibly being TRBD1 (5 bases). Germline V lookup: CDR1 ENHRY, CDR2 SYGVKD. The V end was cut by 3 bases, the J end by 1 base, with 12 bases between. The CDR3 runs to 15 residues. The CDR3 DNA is TGTGCCATCAGTGAAAAGGGACTGAGTAACTATGGCTACACCTTC. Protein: CAISEKGLSNYGYTF.

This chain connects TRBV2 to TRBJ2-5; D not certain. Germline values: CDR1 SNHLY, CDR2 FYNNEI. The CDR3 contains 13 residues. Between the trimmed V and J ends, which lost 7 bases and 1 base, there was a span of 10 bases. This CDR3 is CASNRGAQETQYF. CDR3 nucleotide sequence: TGTGCCAGCAATCGAGGTGCCCAAGAGACCCAGTACTTC.

In DNA, the CDR3 is TGTGCCAGCAGTCCCGGGACTCGTGAAAAACTGTTTTTT. Amino acids: CASSPGTREKLFF. V and J are TRBV2 and TRBJ1-4, with D tentatively TRBD1 (5 bases). V shed 5 bases and J shed 7 bases, with 11 bases lying between them. Germline assignment: CDR1 SNHLY and CDR2 FYNNEI. The CDR3 has 13 residues.

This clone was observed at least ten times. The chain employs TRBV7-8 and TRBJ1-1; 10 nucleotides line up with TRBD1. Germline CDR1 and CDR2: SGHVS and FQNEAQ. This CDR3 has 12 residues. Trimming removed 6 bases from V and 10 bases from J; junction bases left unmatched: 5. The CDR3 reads CASSRDRGSAFF. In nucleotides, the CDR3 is TGTGCCAGCAGTCGGGACAGGGGATCAGCTTTCTTT. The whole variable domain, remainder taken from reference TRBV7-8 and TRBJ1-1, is GAGVSQSPRYKVAKRGQDVALRCDPISGHVSLFWYQQALGQGPEFLTYFQNEAQLDKSGLPSDRFFAERPEGSVSTLKIQRTQQEDSAVYLCASSRDRGSAFFGQGTRLTVV.

CDR3 nucleotides: TGCGCCAGCAGCCCCATTGTTAACACTGAAGCTTTCTTT. Its translation is CASSPIVNTEAFF. The genes are TRBV5-1 and TRBJ1-1; D gene unclear. Germline CDR1 reads SGHRS; CDR2 reads YFSETQ. CDR3 size: 13 residues. V was pared by 4 bases and J by 2 bases, with 9 bases between.

The DNA of the CDR3 is TGTGCCACCAGGGGGGCTTCTACGAAGGAGCAGTACTTC. Amino acid sequence: CATRGASTKEQYF. The chain employs TRBV24-1 and TRBJ2-7; D is possibly TRBD1 (6 bases). V dropped 7 bases and J dropped 7 bases, with 16 bases sitting between them. The CDR3 contains 13 residues. CDR1 KGHDR and CDR2 SFDVKD come from the germline V gene.

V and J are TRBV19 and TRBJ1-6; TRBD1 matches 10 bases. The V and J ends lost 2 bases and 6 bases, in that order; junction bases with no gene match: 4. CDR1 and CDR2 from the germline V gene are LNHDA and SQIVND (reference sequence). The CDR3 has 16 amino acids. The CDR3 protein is CASSISWDRGNSPLHF. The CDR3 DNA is TGTGCCAGTAGTATAAGCTGGGACAGGGGTAATTCACCCCTCCACTTT.

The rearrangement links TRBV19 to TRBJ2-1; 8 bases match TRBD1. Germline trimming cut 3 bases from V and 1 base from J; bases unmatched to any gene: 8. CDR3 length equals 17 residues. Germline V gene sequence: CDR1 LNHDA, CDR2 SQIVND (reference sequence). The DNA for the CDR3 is TGTGCCAGTAGTATGACGGCAGGGGGCATTTCCTACAATGAGCAGTTCTTC. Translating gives CASSMTAGGISYNEQFF.

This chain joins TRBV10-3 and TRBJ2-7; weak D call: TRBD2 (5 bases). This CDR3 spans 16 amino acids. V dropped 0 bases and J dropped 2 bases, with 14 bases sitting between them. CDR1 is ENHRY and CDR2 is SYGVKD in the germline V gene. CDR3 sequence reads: CAISESEAGQAYEQYF. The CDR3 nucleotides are TGTGCCATCAGTGAGTCCGAGGCGGGCCAAGCCTACGAGCAGTACTTC.